Below are 14 T cell receptor beta chains sequenced from a single sample in a study of siplizumab effects on memory and regulatory T cells. Using immunoSEQ multiplex PCR, the repertoire was profiled, and TCRdb retains in-frame clones only, with some absent. The sample lists under 20,000 clones, roughly 51% seen once, with approximately 4.9% in the top ten. Cells that made up the mixed lymphocyte reaction were cocultured at 37°C for 5 to 6 days. Their recognized antigens are unknown. Sequencing was carried out using CFSE-low (dividing) CD4+ T cells sorted from an allogeneic mixed lymphocyte reaction. All receptors come from a human donor in good health; the cells came from an allogeneic mixed lymphocyte reaction.

This rearrangement joins TRBV7-2 to TRBJ2-5; D is undetermined. Germline-derived CDR1 and CDR2 are SGHTA and FQGNSA. V gave up 2 bases and J gave up 1 base, with 5 bases separating them. This CDR3 contains 13 residues. CDR3 bases: TGTGCCAGCAGCTTAAGGAGCCAAGAGACCCAGTACTTC. It is translated as CASSLRSQETQYF.

The chain is built from TRBV18 and TRBJ2-3, with D maybe TRBD1 (6 bases). Trimming removed 2 bases at V and 1 base at J, with 10 bases between. Germline assignment: CDR1 KGHSH and CDR2 LQKENI. There are 15 residues in the CDR3. The CDR3 spells CASSPGTLGTDTQYF. The CDR3 bases are TGTGCCAGCTCACCAGGGACACTTGGCACAGATACGCAGTATTTT.

A few counts support this clone. This chain uses TRBV6-6 with TRBJ2-7, with 9 bases lining up with TRBD1. CDR1 and CDR2 (germline): MNHNY, SVGAGI (reference sequence). This CDR3 has 14 residues. V lost 5 bases, J lost 2 bases, and 4 bases stayed unmatched. CDR3 in DNA: TGTGCCAGCAGTCGGGACAGGGCAACCTACGAGCAGTACTTC. Translated: CASSRDRATYEQYF.

The V gene is TRBV19, the J gene TRBJ1-5; no clear D gene. The CDR3 totals 14 residues. Trimming removed 2 bases from V and 6 bases from J, with 11 bases in between. Germline-derived CDR1 and CDR2 are LNHDA and SQIVND (reference sequence). CDR3 coding DNA: TGTGCCAGTAGTATACCGGGTGGAGGTCAGCCCCAGCATTTT. This gives the protein CASSIPGGGQPQHF.

This clone turned up a few times. The chain recombines TRBV29-1 with TRBJ2-7; 8 bases line up with TRBD1. CDR1 and CDR2 (germline): SQVTM, ANQGSEA. Trimming took 6 bases from V and 6 from J; bases not matched to a gene: 10. This CDR3 region has 13 residues. For the CDR3, the DNA is TGCAGCGTCCTCGGACAGGGTTCTCTCGAGCAGTACTTC. Its translation: CSVLGQGSLEQYF.

The chain links TRBV7-2 to TRBJ2-5; weak D call: TRBD1 (6 bases). The ends were cut back, 1 base at V and 5 bases at J, with 8 bases in the middle. CDR1 and CDR2 (germline): SGHTA, FQGNSA. The CDR3 length is 13 residues. Written as DNA, the CDR3 is TGTGCCAGCAGCTTAGACAGGGAGGAGACCCAGTACTTC. It is translated as CASSLDREETQYF. Using reference TRBV7-2 and TRBJ2-5 for the parts outside the CDR3, the full variable domain is GAGVSQSPSNKVTEKGKDVELRCDPISGHTALYWYRQSLGQGLEFLIYFQGNSAPDKSGLPSDRFSAERTGGSVSTLTIQRTQQEDSAVYLCASSLDREETQYFGPGTRLLVL.

This clone appeared a single time. This chain links TRBV11-3 with TRBJ1-4, with 8 bases aligning to TRBD1. With 4 bases clipped from V and 7 bases from J, the junction kept 5 bases outside the gene matches. Germline V gene sequence: CDR1 SGHNT, CDR2 YENEEA. This CDR3 has 14 residues. The chain's CDR3 is CASSSGGSAEKLFF. In nucleotides, the CDR3 is TGTGCCAGCAGCTCAGGGGGCTCGGCTGAAAAACTGTTTTTT.

This clone was observed a few times. V and J are TRBV6-5 and TRBJ2-3; 7 nucleotides line up with TRBD1. The CDR3 totals 13 residues. Germline V gene lookup returns CDR1 MNHEY and CDR2 SVGAGI. V gave up 6 bases and J gave up 6 bases; unmatched junction bases: 6. The DNA for the CDR3 is TGTGCCAGCAGGTACAGGGGAACCGATACGCAGTATTTT. As protein: CASRYRGTDTQYF.

The CDR3 is CASSIDGGGGYTF. The CDR3 nucleotides are TGTGCCAGCAGCATAGACGGGGGGGGAGGCTACACCTTC. The chain links TRBV5-4 to TRBJ1-2; D is perhaps TRBD1 (5 bases). The CDR3 contains 13 residues. In germline, CDR1 is SGHNT, CDR2 YYREEE (reference sequence). The V end lost 4 bases, the J end lost 8 bases, and 15 bases lay between the germline ends.

This chain joins TRBV4-3 and TRBJ2-1; tentative D call: TRBD1 (6 bases). CDR3 length: 15 amino acids. V dropped 4 bases and J dropped 7 bases, with 17 bases sitting between them. The germline CDR1 and CDR2 sequences are LGHNA and YSLEER. CDR3 in amino acids: CASSPLVGAQNEQFF. The CDR3 region has the DNA TGCGCCAGCAGCCCCCTGGTGGGGGCGCAAAATGAGCAGTTCTTC.

The chain's CDR3 is CAMGPGFPPYEQYF. DNA of the CDR3: TGTGCCATGGGTCCGGGATTCCCTCCCTACGAGCAGTACTTC. The chain joins TRBV10-3 to TRBJ2-5, with D perhaps TRBD2 (5 bases). Gene TRBJ2-7 matches the end of the DNA better, so the J call may be wrong. The CDR3 consists of 14 residues. Germline loops: CDR1 ENHRY, CDR2 SYGVKD.

This clone ranks as medium-sized. The gene calls are TRBV27 and TRBJ2-7; no reliable D call. Trimming took 5 bases from V and 2 from J, leaving 4 bases between them. CDR1 and CDR2 from the germline V gene are MNHEY and SMNVEV (reference sequence). The CDR3 totals 11 residues. The CDR3 loop reads CASSTPYEQYF. DNA of the CDR3: TGTGCCAGCAGTACCCCCTACGAGCAGTACTTC.

This clone was seen a single time. V usage is TRBV6-1 and J usage is TRBJ2-4; maybe TRBD1 (6 bases). The CDR3 covers 12 residues. The germline V gene encodes CDR1 MNHNS and CDR2 SASEGT. The ends were cut back, 2 bases at V and 16 bases at J, with 15 bases in the middle. DNA for the CDR3: TGTGCCAGCAGTGAACCCCGGGACAATCTCTACTTC. This sequence encodes CASSEPRDNLYF.

Remarks on this clone: Mismatch with germline at one junction end may stem from a read error. Other DNA sequences from this sample encode an identical CDR3 as well. The chain is built from TRBV11-2 and TRBJ1-2; maybe TRBD1 (5 bases). CDR3 length: 15 residues. CDR1 is SGHAT and CDR2 is FQNNGV in the germline V gene. CDR3 coding DNA: TGCGCCAGCAGCTTAGGGCAGGGCTGGTACTATGGCTACACCTTC. This codes for CASSLGQGWYYGYTF.